The clone carrying this T cell receptor beta chain was seen many times. The antigen remains unidentified. This CDR3 has 13 amino acids. The germline V and J ends were trimmed by 3 bases and 8 bases, with 11 bases remaining between them. The data were taken from a study of blood T cells in healthy people across ages. Study information: Capture via template switching afforded approximately one barcoded beta molecule per two T cells. Points from the study as a whole: The recorded TCR beta diversity per million T cells decreased in a roughly linear manner with age. The donors' CMV status was not determined, possibly confounding changes in expanded clonotypes.

PBMCs were isolated at a quantity of at least 7 million per sample. A second PCR of 7 to 11 cycles used a sample-barcoded 5' primer and a J-beta primer mix. TCRdb fed the 5' RACE reads into MiXCR, producing one record per CDR3 protein. The sample has roughly 680,000 distinct CDR3 sequences, over 40% seen once. The source material was blood. This clonotype originated in a woman at least 80 years old in good health. The rearrangement joins TRBV12-3 or TRBV12-4 to TRBJ2-1, with D possibly TRBD2 on 5 matching bases. The CDR3 reads CASSFRDNYEQFF. In nucleotides, the CDR3 is TGTGCCAGCAGTTTTCGGGATAACTATGAGCAGTTCTTC.